This paragraph reports one T cell receptor (beta chain). The source material, RNA transcripts, was used to amplify TCR beta CDR3 regions. A first-round RT-PCR of the TCR CDR3 used the HTBI primer set. TCRdb re-analysed the multiplex PCR reads in MiXCR, keeping a single row per CDR3 protein. The profile shows 750,000 to 900,000 distinct CDR3 sequences, 38% of them singletons. This specimen belongs to a study of T cells in Graves' hyperthyroidism and ophthalmopathy. The CDR3 is 15 amino acids. After removal of 6 bases from V and 7 bases from J, the junction contained 13 bases not matched to a gene. Germline V lookup: CDR1 LNHDA, CDR2 SQIVND (reference sequence).

This chain uses TRBV19 with TRBJ2-5; 8 bases map to TRBD2. The sequenced sample was blood. This receptor was obtained from a man aged 18 to 35 with Graves' hyperthyroidism. This chain's CDR3 is CASSGTRGDGGTQYF. The CDR3 DNA follows: TGTGCCAGTAGCGGGACTAGGGGAGATGGAGGGACCCAGTACTTC.